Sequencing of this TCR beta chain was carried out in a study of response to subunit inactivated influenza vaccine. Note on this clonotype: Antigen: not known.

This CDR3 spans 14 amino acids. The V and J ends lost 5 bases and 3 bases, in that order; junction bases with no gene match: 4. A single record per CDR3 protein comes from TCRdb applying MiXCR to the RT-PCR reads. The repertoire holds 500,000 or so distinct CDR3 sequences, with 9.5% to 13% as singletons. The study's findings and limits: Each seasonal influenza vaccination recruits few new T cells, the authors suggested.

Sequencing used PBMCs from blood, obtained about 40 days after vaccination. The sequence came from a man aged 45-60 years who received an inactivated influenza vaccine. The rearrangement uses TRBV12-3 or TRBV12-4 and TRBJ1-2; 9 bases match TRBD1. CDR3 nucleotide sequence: TGTGCCAGCAGTCCGACAGGGGGTGACTATGGCTACACCTTC. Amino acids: CASSPTGGDYGYTF.